The 3 T cell receptor beta chains reported below all come from one sample, sequenced in a study of blood T cell repertoires in COVID-19. Generated by immunoSEQ multiplex PCR, the TCRdb table keeps only in-frame clones and is missing some. The data hold approximately 18,000 clones, with about 81% observed a single time. The sequenced material came from peripheral blood. These receptors were taken from a man between 60 and 75 years old with acute or convalescent COVID-19.

The gene calls are TRBV24-1 and TRBJ2-2; tentative D call: TRBD1 (5 bases). The germline CDR1 and CDR2 sequences are KGHDR and SFDVKD. Between the trimmed V and J ends, which lost 5 bases and 1 base, there was a span of 10 bases. The CDR3 extends over 15 amino acids. In DNA form, the CDR3 reads TGTGCCACCAGTGGAGGCAGGGAGAACACCGGGGAGCTGTTTTTT. It yields the protein CATSGGRENTGELFF.

This chain connects TRBV30 to TRBJ2-4; a weak D match, TRBD2 (7 bases). The CDR3 contains 14 residues. Trimming left V 5 bases short and J 3 bases short, with 14 bases between. Germline V gives CDR1 GTSNPN, CDR2 SVGIG (reference sequence). DNA of the CDR3: TGTGCCTGGGGTTACAGGGAGGGCAAAAACATTCAGTACTTC. Translation gives CAWGYREGKNIQYF.

This clone has a handful of counts. The V and J genes are TRBV9 and TRBJ2-3; possible D gene TRBD2, 7 bases. The CDR3 is 15 residues long. V was clipped by 4 bases and J by 5 bases, with 17 bases between them. The germline V gene has CDR1 SGDLS and CDR2 YYNGEE. CDR3 nucleotide sequence: TGTGCCAGCAGCCCTCGGGGGGCCTACGAAGATACGCAGTATTTT. Translating it yields CASSPRGAYEDTQYF.